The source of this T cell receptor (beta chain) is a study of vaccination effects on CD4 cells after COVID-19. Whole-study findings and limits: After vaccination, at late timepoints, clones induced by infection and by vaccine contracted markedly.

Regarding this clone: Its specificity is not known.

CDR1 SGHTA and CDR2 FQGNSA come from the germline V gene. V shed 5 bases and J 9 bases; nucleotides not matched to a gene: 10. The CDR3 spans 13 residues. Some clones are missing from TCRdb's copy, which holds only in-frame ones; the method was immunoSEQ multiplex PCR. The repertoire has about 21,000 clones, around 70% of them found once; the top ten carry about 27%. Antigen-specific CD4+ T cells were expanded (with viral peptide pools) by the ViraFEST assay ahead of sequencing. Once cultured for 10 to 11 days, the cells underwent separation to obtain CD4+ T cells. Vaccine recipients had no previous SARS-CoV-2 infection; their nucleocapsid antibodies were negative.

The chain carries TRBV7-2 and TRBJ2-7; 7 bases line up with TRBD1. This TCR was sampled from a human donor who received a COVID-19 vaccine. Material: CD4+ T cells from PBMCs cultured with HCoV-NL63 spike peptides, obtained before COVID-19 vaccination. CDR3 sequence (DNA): TGTGCCAGCAGCCCTCATTCGCAGGGGGTGCAGTACTTC. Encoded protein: CASSPHSQGVQYF.